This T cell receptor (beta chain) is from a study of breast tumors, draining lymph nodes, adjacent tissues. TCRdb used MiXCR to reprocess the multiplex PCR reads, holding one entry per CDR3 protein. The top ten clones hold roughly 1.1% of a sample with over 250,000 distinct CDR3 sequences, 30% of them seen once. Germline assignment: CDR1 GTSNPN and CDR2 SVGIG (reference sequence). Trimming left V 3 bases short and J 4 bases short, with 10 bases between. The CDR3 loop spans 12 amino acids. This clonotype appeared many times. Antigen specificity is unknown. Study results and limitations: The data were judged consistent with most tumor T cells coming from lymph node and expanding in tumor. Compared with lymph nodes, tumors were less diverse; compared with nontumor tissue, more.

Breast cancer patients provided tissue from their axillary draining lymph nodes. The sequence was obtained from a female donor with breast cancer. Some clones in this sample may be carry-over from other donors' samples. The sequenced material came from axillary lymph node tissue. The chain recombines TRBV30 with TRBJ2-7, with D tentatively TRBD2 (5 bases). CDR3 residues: CAWSASGYEQYF. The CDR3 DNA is TGTGCCTGGAGCGCGAGCGGATACGAGCAGTACTTC.